This note documents a single TCR beta chain sequence. Libraries were prepared by immunoSEQ multiplex PCR; TCRdb keeps only in-frame clonotypes and omits some of them. Of fewer than 100,000 clones in the sample, about 90% were seen once. This CDR3 contains 13 residues. CDR1 and CDR2 from the germline V gene are MNHNS and SASEGT. Trimming pared 8 bases from V and 6 bases from J, leaving 13 bases between. The data derive from a study of technical replicates of blood from several donors. This receptor was taken from a human donor in good health. The chain combines TRBV6-1 with TRBJ2-2; possible D gene TRBD2, 6 bases. Source material: T cells isolated from PBMCs. CDR3 protein: CASVNLAPGELFF. The CDR3 DNA sequence: TGTGCCAGCGTTAACCTAGCGCCCGGGGAGCTGTTTTTT.